Listed below are T cell receptor beta chains from one sample, sequenced in a study of cytotoxic CD8 clonotypes in ibrutinib-treated CLL. TCRdb's table, derived via immunoSEQ multiplex PCR, lists solely in-frame clones and lacks some. The table has around 92,000 clones, approximately 77% seen once. The sequenced sample was PBMCs, obtained after 24 months of ibrutinib treatment. Source of these receptors: a human donor with chronic lymphocytic leukemia. Both conserved end residues are part of each CDR3. D genes are given only for firm matches. Size is stated for part of the rows, as once, few or many counts, or as a class when the clone is expanded.

clone size	D gene	V gene	J gene	CDR3 DNA	CDR3 protein
-	-	TRBV7-3	TRBJ2-1	TGTGCCAGCAGCTCCTTCGGGACCCCCTTGGCCAGTGAGCAGTTCTTC	CASSSFGTPLASEQFF
many	TRBD2	TRBV7-9	TRBJ2-3	TGTGCCAGCAGCCTACTAGCGGGAGTAACAGATACGCAGTATTTT	CASSLLAGVTDTQYF
-	-	TRBV11-2	TRBJ2-3	TGTGCCAGCAGCTTAGGGCTCACAGATACGCAGTATTTT	CASSLGLTDTQYF
-	TRBD2	TRBV9	TRBJ2-1	TGTGCCAGCAGCGTGGGGACTAGCGGGAGACGAGTCGGCAATGAGCAGTTCTTC	CASSVGTSGRRVGNEQFF
-	TRBD1	TRBV5-1	TRBJ2-7	TGCGCCAGCAGGGACGGACAGGGAATCTACGAGCAGTACTTC	CASRDGQGIYEQYF
once	-	TRBV20-1	TRBJ1-1	TGCAGTGCTAGGAGGGGGGCGGAAGCTTTCTTT	CSARRGAEAFF
-	TRBD1	TRBV28	TRBJ1-1	TGTGCCAGCAGTGACAGGGTGGGCACTGAAGCTTTCTTT	CASSDRVGTEAFF
-	TRBD1	TRBV18	TRBJ2-1	TGTGCCAGCTCACCACTTTCCCCCGGACAGGGTGGCGGTGAGCAGTTCTTC	CASSPLSPGQGGGEQFF
-	TRBD2	TRBV5-1	TRBJ2-3	TGCGCCAGCAGCTCTGGACTAGCGGTAGATACGCAGTATTTT	CASSSGLAVDTQYF
-	TRBD1	TRBV5-1	TRBJ1-6	TGCGCCAGCAGCGAGACAGGGGATTCACCCCTCCACTTT	CASSETGDSPLHF
-	TRBD2	TRBV2	TRBJ2-3	TGTGCCAGCAGAATAGCGGGGGGGCGCACAGATACGCAGTATTTT	CASRIAGGRTDTQYF
-	-	TRBV19	TRBJ1-1	TGTGAGACAAAAAGAGGACACCGTCTGAACACTGAAGCTTTCTTT	CETKRGHRLNTEAFF
-	TRBD1	TRBV11-2	TRBJ2-7	TGTGCCAGCAGCGTCGGCACAGGGGCCGAGCAGTACTTC	CASSVGTGAEQYF
-	-	TRBV5-4	TRBJ1-2	TGTGCCAGCAGCTTAAAATCAGGGGAGAACTATGGCTACACCTTC	CASSLKSGENYGYTF
few	TRBD1	TRBV5-4	TRBJ1-2	TGTGCCAGCAGTCGGACAGGGGTAGGGGATGGCTACACCTTC	CASSRTGVGDGYTF
few	TRBD1	TRBV5-1	TRBJ2-7	TGCGCCAGCAGCTTGGGAACCGGGACAGGGCTCGAGCAGTACTTC	CASSLGTGTGLEQYF
-	TRBD1	TRBV18	TRBJ1-4	TGTGCCAGCTCACTTCGTCGGACAGGGACTAATGAAAAACTGTTTTTT	CASSLRRTGTNEKLFF
-	-	TRBV13	TRBJ2-3	TGTGCCAGCAGTCCCCAGGGGTCCCTAGATACGCAGTATTTT	CASSPQGSLDTQYF
-	-	TRBV11-2	TRBJ2-3	TGTGCCAGCAGCTTGACCCCAGGTTTAGGCACAGATACGCAGTATTTT	CASSLTPGLGTDTQYF
few	-	TRBV5-4	TRBJ2-2	TGTGCCAGCAGCTCCGTGGCAGCCAACACCGGGGAGCTGTTTTTT	CASSSVAANTGELFF
-	TRBD1	TRBV18	TRBJ2-6	TGTGCCAGCTCATCCCGGGACAGGGCTCTCTCTGGGGCCAACGTCCTGACTTTC	CASSSRDRALSGANVLTF
-	-	TRBV28	TRBJ2-7	TGTGCCAGCAGTGGGGTGGAGCGGGTTCGCTCCTACGAGCAGTACTTC	CASSGVERVRSYEQYF
-	-	TRBV2	TRBJ2-1	TGTGCCAGCAGCAACCACAATGAGCAGTTCTTC	CASSNHNEQFF
-	-	TRBV28	TRBJ2-1	TGTGCCAGCAGTCGACAGGGTTGGGACTTTTCCTACAATGAGCAGTTCTTC	CASSRQGWDFSYNEQFF
-	-	TRBV7-9	TRBJ1-6	TGTGCCAGCAGCTTAGGGGACGGAACCAATTCACCCCTCCACTTT	CASSLGDGTNSPLHF
many	-	TRBV19	TRBJ1-5	TGTGCCAGTAGTATGGTGGGGAGCAATCAGCCCCAGCATTTT	CASSMVGSNQPQHF
-	-	TRBV9	TRBJ1-2	TGTGCCAGCAGCGGAGCCCCCCTTCGCAGGGATACGGGCGGCTACACCTTC	CASSGAPLRRDTGGYTF
-	-	TRBV23-1	TRBJ2-5	TGCGCCAGCACTCCATATGACGACGAGACCCAGTACTTC	CASTPYDDETQYF
-	-	TRBV9	TRBJ2-2	TGTGCCAGCAGCGTAGCTCTTTTGCGGGGACGGCATGTTGATACGAACACCGGGGAGCTGTTTTTT	CASSVALLRGRHVDTNTGELFF
-	-	TRBV14	TRBJ1-2	TGTGCCAGCAGCCAAGCAGGGTACGGCTACACCTTC	CASSQAGYGYTF
-	-	TRBV21-1	TRBJ2-1	TGTGCCAGCAGCCCCCGGGGACTAGAGGATGAGCAGTTCTTC	CASSPRGLEDEQFF
-	TRBD1	TRBV5-4	TRBJ1-4	TGTGCCAGCAGCCGAACAGGGGGCGGTGTTCCTGAAAAACTGTTTTTT	CASSRTGGGVPEKLFF
-	TRBD2	TRBV19	TRBJ2-7	TGTGCCAGTATGGGGACTAGCGGGAGCGGCGAGCAGTACTTC	CASMGTSGSGEQYF
-	TRBD2	TRBV10-2	TRBJ2-3	TGCGCCAGCAGTGAGTCAACTAGCGGGACGTGGGATACGCAGTATTTT	CASSESTSGTWDTQYF
-	-	TRBV15	TRBJ2-3	TGTGCCACCAGCAGAACCCCTAGTGCGCAGTATTTT	CATSRTPSAQYF
-	TRBD1	TRBV7-9	TRBJ1-1	TGTGCCAGCAGCTTTTCGACAGGGGGTACCCCGAACACTGAAGCTTTCTTT	CASSFSTGGTPNTEAFF
-	-	TRBV6-1	TRBJ2-1	TGTGCCAGCAGAGGGGCAGGGGACCACAATGAGCAGTTCTTC	CASRGAGDHNEQFF
once	TRBD1	TRBV5-1	TRBJ2-3	TGCGCCAGCAGCCCCCCTGCCGGACAGGGCCCAGATACGCAGTATTTT	CASSPPAGQGPDTQYF
-	-	TRBV28	TRBJ2-7	TGTGCCAGCAGTTTCCGGTGGACCAGGCCCCACGAGCAGTACTTC	CASSFRWTRPHEQYF
few	-	TRBV11-1	TRBJ1-1	TGTGCCAGCAGTGACCGAGAGAACACTGAAGCTTTCTTT	CASSDRENTEAFF
-	-	TRBV4-1	TRBJ1-4	TGCGCCAGCAGCCAAGATGGAGGAGGGGGGAATGAAAAACTGTTTTTT	CASSQDGGGGNEKLFF
-	-	TRBV7-6	TRBJ2-2	TGTGCCAGCAGCTTGACACCGAACACCGGGGAGCTGTTTTTT	CASSLTPNTGELFF
-	-	TRBV7-8	TRBJ1-2	TGTGCCAGCAGCTTAGTTTTCGGTGGGTCCTCTGGCTACACCTTC	CASSLVFGGSSGYTF
-	-	TRBV9	TRBJ2-3	TGTGCCAGCAGCGTAAGTTACACAGATACGCAGTATTTT	CASSVSYTDTQYF
-	-	TRBV6-6	TRBJ1-4	TGTGCCAGCAGGACGGGCGAAAAACTGTTTTTT	CASRTGEKLFF
-	TRBD2	TRBV10-3	TRBJ2-5	TGTGCCATCAGTGCGGCTAGCGGGGACAAAGAGACCCAGTACTTC	CAISAASGDKETQYF